The source of this TCR beta chain is a study of T-cell reconstitution after alpha-beta-depleted transplantation in children. This CDR3 is 14 amino acids long. V dropped 2 bases and J dropped 8 bases, with 12 bases sitting between them. Germline V gives CDR1 SGHVS, CDR2 FQNEAQ. General observations from the study: After transplant, high TCRbeta diversity at day 60 in some patients arose from surviving recipient T cells and thymic progenitors.

Comment on this clonotype: Its antigen remains unidentified.

Researchers prepared the TCRbeta library using unique molecular identifiers, the study reports. Each CDR3 protein gets one entry after TCRdb re-called the PCR reads with MiXCR. The sample includes some 550,000 distinct CDR3 sequences, under 25% of them seen just once. The sequencing used PBMCs, mostly from graft donor cells, collected 360 days after TCRalphabeta/CD19-depleted stem cell transplant. This sequence joins TRBV7-8 and TRBJ1-4; no reliable D call. The TCR was taken from a boy in the first two years of life who had a stem cell transplant for acute myeloid leukemia, so the T cells may come from the graft donor. Here the CDR3 reads CASSLTKGEEKLFF. Written as DNA, the CDR3 is TGTGCCAGCAGCTTAACTAAGGGAGAAGAAAAACTGTTTTTT.